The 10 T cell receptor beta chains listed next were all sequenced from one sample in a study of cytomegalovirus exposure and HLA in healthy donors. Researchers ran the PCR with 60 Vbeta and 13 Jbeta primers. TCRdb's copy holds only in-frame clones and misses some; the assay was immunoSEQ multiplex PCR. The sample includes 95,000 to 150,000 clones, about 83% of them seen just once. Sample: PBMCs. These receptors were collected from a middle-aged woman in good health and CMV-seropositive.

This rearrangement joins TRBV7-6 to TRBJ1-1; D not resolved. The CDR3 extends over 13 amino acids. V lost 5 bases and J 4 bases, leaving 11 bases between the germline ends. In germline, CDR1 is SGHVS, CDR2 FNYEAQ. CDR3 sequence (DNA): TGTGCCAGCAGCACCCAACTAGGCACTGAAGCTTTCTTT. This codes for CASSTQLGTEAFF.

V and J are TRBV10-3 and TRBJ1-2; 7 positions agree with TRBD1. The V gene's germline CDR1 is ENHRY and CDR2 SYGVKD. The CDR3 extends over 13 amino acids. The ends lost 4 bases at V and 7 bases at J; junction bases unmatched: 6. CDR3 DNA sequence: TGTGCCATCAGTGTAGAGGGGGCGGGTGGCTACACCTTC. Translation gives CAISVEGAGGYTF.

In DNA form, the CDR3 reads TGTGCCAGCAGTAATCTAGCGGGAGGGCGTGGGGAGCAGTACTTC. Protein sequence: CASSNLAGGRGEQYF. This chain connects TRBV6-5 to TRBJ2-7, with 12 bases aligning to TRBD2. The CDR3 consists of 15 residues. CDR1 is MNHEY and CDR2 is SVGAGI in the germline V gene. After removal of 5 bases from V and 7 bases from J, the junction contained 9 bases not matched to a gene.

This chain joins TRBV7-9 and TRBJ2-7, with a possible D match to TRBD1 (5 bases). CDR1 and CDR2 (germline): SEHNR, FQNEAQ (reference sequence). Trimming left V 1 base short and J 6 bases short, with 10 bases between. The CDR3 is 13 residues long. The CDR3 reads CASSLGTLGEQYF. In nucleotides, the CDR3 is TGTGCCAGCAGCTTAGGGACATTGGGCGAGCAGTACTTC.

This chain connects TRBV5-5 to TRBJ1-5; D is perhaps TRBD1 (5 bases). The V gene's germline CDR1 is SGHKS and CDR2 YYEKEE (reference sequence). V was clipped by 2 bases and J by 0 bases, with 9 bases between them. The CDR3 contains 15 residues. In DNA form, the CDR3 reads TGTGCCAGCAGCTTCGACAGTTATAGCAATCAGCCCCAGCATTTT. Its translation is CASSFDSYSNQPQHF. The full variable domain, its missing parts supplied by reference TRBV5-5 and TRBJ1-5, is DAGVTQSPTHLIKTRGQQVTLRCSPISGHKSVSWYQQVLGQGPQFIFQYYEKEERGRGNFPDRFSARQFPNYSSELNVNALLLGDSALYLCASSFDSYSNQPQHFGDGTRLSIL.

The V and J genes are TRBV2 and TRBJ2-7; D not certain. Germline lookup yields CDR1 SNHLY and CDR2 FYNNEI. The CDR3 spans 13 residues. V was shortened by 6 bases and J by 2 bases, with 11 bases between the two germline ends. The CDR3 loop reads CASRPGSTYEQYF. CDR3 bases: TGTGCCAGCAGGCCCGGGTCGACCTACGAGCAGTACTTC.

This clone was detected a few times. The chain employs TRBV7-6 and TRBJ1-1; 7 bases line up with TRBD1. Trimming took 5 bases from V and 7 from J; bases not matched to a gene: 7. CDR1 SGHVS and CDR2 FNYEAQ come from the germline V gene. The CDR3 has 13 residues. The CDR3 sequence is CASSPATGFEAFF. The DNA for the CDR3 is TGTGCCAGCAGCCCTGCGACAGGGTTTGAAGCTTTCTTT.

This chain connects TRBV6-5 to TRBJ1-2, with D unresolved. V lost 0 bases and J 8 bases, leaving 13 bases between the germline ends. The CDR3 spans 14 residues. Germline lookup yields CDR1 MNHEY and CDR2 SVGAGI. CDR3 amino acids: CASSYSSKSGGYTF. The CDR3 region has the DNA TGTGCCAGCAGTTACTCGAGTAAATCGGGAGGCTACACCTTC.

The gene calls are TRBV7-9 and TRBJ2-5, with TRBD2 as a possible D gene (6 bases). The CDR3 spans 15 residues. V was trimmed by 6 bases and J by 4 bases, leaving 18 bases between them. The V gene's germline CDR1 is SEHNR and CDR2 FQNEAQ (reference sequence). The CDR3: CASRPPPRLGETQYF. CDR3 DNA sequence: TGTGCCAGCAGGCCACCCCCGAGACTAGGAGAGACCCAGTACTTC.

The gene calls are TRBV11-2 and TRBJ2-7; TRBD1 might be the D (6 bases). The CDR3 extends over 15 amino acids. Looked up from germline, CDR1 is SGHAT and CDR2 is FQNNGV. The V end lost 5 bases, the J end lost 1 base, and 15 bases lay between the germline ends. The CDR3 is CASSRATGISYEQYF. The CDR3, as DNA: TGTGCCAGCAGCCGTGCTACAGGGATTTCCTACGAGCAGTACTTC.